The 12 T cell receptor beta chains given below trace back to one sample, sequenced in a study of control samples from healthy donors and cancer patients. Generated by immunoSEQ multiplex PCR, the TCRdb table keeps only in-frame clones and is missing some. Found here are approximately 210,000 clones, about nine tenths of them singletons; the top ten hold 1.5% to 2%. The specimen sequenced was blood. The receptor set was obtained from a man aged 25 to 40 in good health.

The chain combines TRBV4-1 with TRBJ2-7; 9 nucleotides align to TRBD1. Germline V gene data show CDR1 as MGHRA and CDR2 as YSYEKL. V lost 0 bases and J lost 6; bases outside the gene matches: 9. The CDR3 runs to 16 residues. Here the CDR3 reads CASSQESNRGRSEQYF. In DNA, the CDR3 is TGCGCCAGCAGCCAAGAGTCAAACAGGGGGCGAAGCGAGCAGTACTTC.

The sample holds one count of this clone. The CDR3 DNA is TGTGCCAGCAGCGCTCCCCCGGGGGGCCGCACAGATACGCAGTATTTT. Translating it yields CASSAPPGGRTDTQYF. The genes are TRBV9 and TRBJ2-3, with D possibly TRBD2 on 7 matching bases. V was clipped by 3 bases and J by 1 base, with 15 bases between them. The CDR3 totals 16 residues. Germline V gene sequence: CDR1 SGDLS, CDR2 YYNGEE. Supplemented by reference TRBV9 and TRBJ2-3, the full variable domain reads DSGVTQTPKHLITATGQRVTLRCSPRSGDLSVYWYQQSLDQGLQFLIQYYNGEERAKGNILERFSAQQFPDLHSELNLSSLELGDSALYFCASSAPPGGRTDTQYFGPGTRLTVL.

This chain connects TRBV6-5 to TRBJ1-5; 9 positions match TRBD1. Trimming at V came to 5 bases and at J to 5 bases, leaving 4 bases not matched to a gene. The CDR3 contains 14 residues. CDR1 is MNHEY and CDR2 is SVGAGI in the germline V gene. In nucleotides, the CDR3 is TGTGCCAGCAGTCCCTGGACAGGGGATCAGCCCCAGCATTTT. It specifies CASSPWTGDQPQHF.

The chain has TRBV7-3 and TRBJ2-6; 10 bases are shared with TRBD1. Germline CDR1 and CDR2: SGHTA and FQGTGA. The CDR3 is 18 amino acids. V gave up 5 bases and J gave up 2 bases; unmatched junction bases: 9. CDR3 residues: CASSPLGQGIPGANVLTF. The CDR3 DNA follows: TGTGCCAGCAGCCCTTTGGGACAGGGGATCCCTGGGGCCAACGTCCTGACTTTC. Filled out from reference TRBV7-3 and TRBJ2-6, the complete variable domain reads GAGVSQTPSNKVTEKGKYVELRCDPISGHTALYWYRQSLGQGPEFLIYFQGTGAADDSGLPNDRFFAVRPEGSVSTLKIQRTERGDSAVYLCASSPLGQGIPGANVLTFGAGSRLTVL.

This clone was detected a few times. This sequence joins TRBV4-1 and TRBJ1-5; the D is unclear. The CDR3 has 13 amino acids. V was trimmed by 4 bases and J by 5 bases, leaving 9 bases between them. Germline V gives CDR1 MGHRA, CDR2 YSYEKL. CDR3 DNA sequence: TGCGCCAGCAGCCGTTGGAGGGATCAGCCCCAGCATTTT. Encoded protein: CASSRWRDQPQHF.

V usage is TRBV7-8 and J usage is TRBJ2-3; D is perhaps TRBD2 (6 bases). From germline, CDR1 is SGHVS and CDR2 FQNEAQ. The CDR3 extends over 15 amino acids. V was clipped by 2 bases and J by 2 bases, with 11 bases between them. The CDR3 coding sequence is TGTGCCAGCAGCTTATACCCGGGAGTCACAGATACGCAGTATTTT. Residues: CASSLYPGVTDTQYF. Together with reference TRBV7-8 and TRBJ2-3, the CDR3 gives the full variable domain: GAGVSQSPRYKVAKRGQDVALRCDPISGHVSLFWYQQALGQGPEFLTYFQNEAQLDKSGLPSDRFFAERPEGSVSTLKIQRTQQEDSAVYLCASSLYPGVTDTQYFGPGTRLTVL.

The chain is built from TRBV5-1 and TRBJ1-1; the D gene is possibly TRBD1 (6 bases). Trimming shortened V by 1 base and J by 5 bases, and 12 bases separated the two germline ends. This CDR3 comprises 14 residues. The V gene's germline CDR1 is SGHRS and CDR2 YFSETQ. Written as DNA, the CDR3 is TGCGCCAGCAGCTTGATGGGGGCGCCGACTGAAGCTTTCTTT. Protein: CASSLMGAPTEAFF.

The chain is built from TRBV19 and TRBJ1-3; 7 nucleotides match TRBD1. CDR1 is LNHDA, CDR2 SQIVND, per germline (reference sequence). CDR3 length equals 16 residues. The junction had 10 bases not matched to a gene; V was cut back by 5 bases and J by 3 bases. CDR3 DNA: TGTGCCAGTAGTGGGGGAGACAGGGCAGTTGGAAACACCATATATTTT. It yields the protein CASSGGDRAVGNTIYF.

The rearrangement uses TRBV15 and TRBJ2-7; a possible D gene is TRBD1 (5 bases). Germline-derived CDR1 and CDR2 are LNHNV and YYDKDF (reference sequence). Trimming took 0 bases from V and 5 from J, leaving 11 bases between them. This CDR3 region has 14 residues. This CDR3 reads CATSRDARAHEQYF. For the CDR3, the DNA is TGTGCCACCAGCAGAGACGCCAGGGCCCACGAGCAGTACTTC.

For the CDR3, the DNA is TGTGCCAGCAGCCGCAGGGGTTCAGGAAACACCATATATTTT. As protein: CASSRRGSGNTIYF. The chain joins TRBV27 to TRBJ1-3; D might be TRBD1 (6 bases). Trimming removed 6 bases from V and 4 bases from J, with 13 bases in between. The CDR3 sequence is 14 residues long. The germline V gene has CDR1 MNHEY and CDR2 SMNVEV (reference sequence).

This clone was seen only once. The rearrangement links TRBV9 to TRBJ2-3; D gene ambiguous. CDR1 is SGDLS and CDR2 is YYNGEE in the germline V gene. V was trimmed by 2 bases and J by 2 bases, leaving 6 bases between them. The CDR3 totals 13 residues. CDR3 residues: CASSVPYTDTQYF. In nucleotides, the CDR3 is TGTGCCAGCAGCGTCCCGTACACAGATACGCAGTATTTT.

V and J are TRBV24-1 and TRBJ1-2, with TRBD1 as a possible D gene (6 bases). Germline-derived CDR1 and CDR2 are KGHDR and SFDVKD. The CDR3 is made up of 14 amino acids. V was clipped by 9 bases and J by 2 bases, with 15 bases between them. In DNA form, the CDR3 reads TGTGCCACCCCCGAGGGGGTATTAAACTATGGCTACACCTTC. Amino acid sequence: CATPEGVLNYGYTF.